Included here is one T cell receptor (beta chain) sequence, with context. This receptor's antigen is unknown. Per-base qualities were not stored, and no clone one base away is much larger. The sample comes from a study of tumor-infiltrating lymphocytes in primary liver carcinoma (dated by TCRdb to about 2017). For context, the study as a whole: Between late 2015 and March 2016, five patients in China with histopathologically diagnosed primary liver carcinoma had surgical resection. TCRbeta repertoire sequencing, expression microarrays and whole-exome sequencing were combined in the study across five regions of each liver tumor, with adjacent normal tissue and blood also included. A total of roughly 35 specimens from 5 patients underwent TCRbeta repertoire sequencing, comprising roughly 25 tumor regions, 5 adjacent noncancerous liver tissues and 5 peripheral blood samples. The five patients had tumors of stage T1-T3 N0M0, with maximum diameters ranging from roughly 4.2 to 10 cm. Roughly 3.5 to 7.5 million productive TCRbeta reads were obtained per sample, and no significant difference in read depth was found between tissue types. Hepatocellular carcinoma (four) or combined HCC and intrahepatic cholangiocarcinoma (one) was present in the five patients, who were three men and two women aged 30 to 69 years. Reproducibility between technical replicate repertoires was high, with correlation coefficients above 0.95 and mean shared-clone rates approximately 0.9. Findings and caveats that apply to the study as a whole: With just a handful of patients in the study, the authors point out that the findings should be validated in a larger study. Pairs of tumor regions showed greater repertoire overlap (mean 36%) than tumor-adjacent pairs (roughly 17%) or tumor-blood pairs (roughly 14%), which is consistent with antigen-driven expansion. Bulk unsorted samples precluded comparing CD4+ and CD8+ T cell repertoires. The top 250 clones accounted for a significantly greater share of the repertoire in tumors than in blood (p = 0.039). Only the TCR beta chain was sequenced, so true repertoire diversity is likely underestimated because unpaired alpha chains were not captured.

V loses 4 bases of germline sequence and J loses 5 bases, and the interval between the two ends is 16 bases. Via the germline V gene, CDR1 is SGHRS and CDR2 YFSETQ. The CDR3 contains 14 residues, cysteine and phenylalanine counted. Here the CDR3 DNA is all that survives: 42 bases in frame from base 1. Using a constant-region primer and ProtoScript II reverse transcriptase, TCRbeta-specific cDNA was reverse-transcribed from approximately 500 ng total RNA. TCRbeta libraries were built with three nested multiplex PCR rounds, a slightly modified ARM-PCR procedure. The first two PCR rounds used multiplex TRBV1-TRBV30 forward primers with a Cbeta reverse primer, each for approximately 11 cycles. Sample barcodes and Illumina adapters were attached in a final 25-cycle PCR using Deep VentR polymerase. Before sequencing, amplicons of 200-500 bp were gel-purified using a QIAquick gel extraction kit. An Illumina HiSeq 2500 was used to sequence the TCRbeta amplicons, generating 250-bp paired-end reads. Per the authors' processing: Quality trimming of reads was performed with Trimmomatic v0.33, and paired reads were merged with FLASH v1.2.11 so that full CDR3 sequences could be recovered. MiGEC v1.2.1b assigned V, D and J germline segments to the rearranged TCRbeta sequences. VDJtools v1.0.0 computed clonotype statistics and Shannon-Wiener diversity indices. To reduce sampling bias, subsequent analyses other than the diversity analysis used only the 250 most abundant clonotypes in each sample. TCRdb cleaned the public reads at Q25 with fastp, built clones with MiXCR and kept in-frame beta chains. For every CDR3 protein sequence, its rows merge into one entry that carries the most common genes and DNA. The V and J calls come from TCRdb's annotation, not from the publication. This sample comprises fewer than 350,000 distinct CDR3 sequences, around three fifths of them detected only once. The ten top clones hold roughly 8.9% of the sample.

Blood RNA was extracted from unsorted whole blood with TRIzol reagent; germline DNA came from the DNeasy Blood & Tissue kit. Chronic HBV infection was present in the patients, and the patients were treatment-naive at sampling. Before surgery, approximately 3.6 milliliters of peripheral blood were drawn into K2EDTA tubes. This clonotype was sampled from a man aged 35-49 years with primary liver carcinoma and hepatitis B virus infection. The receptor chain draws on TRBV5-1 and TRBJ2-7; the D gene is tentatively TRBD1 or TRBD2, each matching 5 bases. Sequencing was performed on peripheral blood. Here is the DNA: TGCGCCAGCAGCATGGCCAGGGAGCAGGACGAGCAGTACTTC. The resulting protein is CASSMAREQDEQYF.